This TCR beta chain was sequenced during a study of blood T cell repertoires in COVID-19. Germline assignment: CDR1 SGDLS and CDR2 YYNGEE. Germline trimming cut 6 bases from V and 0 bases from J; bases unmatched to any gene: 5. The CDR3 consists of 14 residues. In the original processing: It was from reference gene primer amplification that nucleated cell counts were estimated. The data were produced by immunoSEQ multiplex PCR, yet TCRdb's version contains in-frame clones alone and is incomplete. D and trimming come from the DNA, and the V and J calls and clone size come from that table. The repertoire holds about 73,000 clones, with approximately 80% as singletons.

This sequence was found in a woman in her sixties or seventies with acute or convalescent COVID-19. The chain recombines TRBV9 with TRBJ1-1; TRBD1 matches at 7 bases. The sequenced sample consisted of peripheral blood. DNA for the CDR3: TGTGCCAGCACCCCACAGGGGTTGAACACTGAAGCTTTCTTT. This gives the protein CASTPQGLNTEAFF.